The 10 T cell receptor beta chains presented below share a single source sample, sequenced in a study of blood T cell repertoires in COVID-19. Repertoires were generated with immunoSEQ multiplex PCR, while TCRdb's copy carries only in-frame clones and drops some. The sample has 60,000 to 80,000 clones, 65% to 90% seen once; the top ten hold roughly 24%. The source material was peripheral blood. These TCRs come from a man aged 45-60 years with acute or convalescent COVID-19.

By sample share, this clone is medium-sized. J is TRBJ2-2 and V is TRBV6-5; D possibly corresponds to TRBD2 (7 bases). Germline CDR1 reads MNHEY; CDR2 reads SVGAGI. The CDR3 spans 15 residues. V was shortened by 2 bases and J by 3 bases, with 10 bases between the two germline ends. CDR3 sequence: CASSYGGGHTGELFF. CDR3 DNA sequence: TGTGCCAGCAGTTACGGCGGGGGCCACACCGGGGAGCTGTTTTTT.

CDR3 DNA: TGTGCCAGCAGCCAAGGGACAGGGGTCTACGAGCAGTACTTC. Its translation is CASSQGTGVYEQYF. V gene TRBV3-1 (or the pseudogene TRBV3-2) combines with J gene TRBJ2-7; TRBD1 matches at 9 bases. The CDR3 consists of 14 residues. J was trimmed by 3 bases and V by 1 base; bases with no gene match: 1. Germline V lookup: CDR1 LGHDT, CDR2 YNNKEL (reference sequence).

This chain connects TRBV5-5 to TRBJ1-5; 9 bases line up with TRBD1. V lost 4 bases to trimming and J lost 0 bases; unmatched junction nucleotides: 2. This CDR3 comprises 15 residues. From germline, CDR1 is SGHKS and CDR2 YYEKEE (reference sequence). CDR3 DNA: TGTGCCAGCAGCGGGACAGGGATTAGCAATCAGCCCCAGCATTTT. Protein sequence: CASSGTGISNQPQHF. The full variable domain, in which reference TRBV5-5 and TRBJ1-5 provide the parts outside the CDR3, is DAGVTQSPTHLIKTRGQQVTLRCSPISGHKSVSWYQQVLGQGPQFIFQYYEKEERGRGNFPDRFSARQFPNYSSELNVNALLLGDSALYLCASSGTGISNQPQHFGDGTRLSIL.

The chain joins TRBV5-6 to TRBJ2-7; TRBD1 matches at 11 bases. Germline assignment: CDR1 SGHDT and CDR2 YYEEEE. The CDR3 sequence is 15 residues long. The V segment lost 6 bases and the J segment 3 bases; nucleotides outside the gene matches: 8. CDR3 sequence reads: CASTSLGQGDYEQYF. As DNA, the CDR3 is TGTGCCAGCACCTCTCTGGGACAGGGGGACTACGAGCAGTACTTC.

The chain links TRBV2 to TRBJ1-6; D gene unclear. The V end was cut by 3 bases, the J end by 8 bases, with 14 bases between. The germline V gene encodes CDR1 SNHLY and CDR2 FYNNEI. This CDR3 spans 15 amino acids. CDR3 sequence: CASSETGREDSPLHF. CDR3 nucleotide sequence: TGTGCCAGCAGTGAGACGGGGAGGGAGGATTCACCCCTCCACTTT. The variable domain in full, completed from reference TRBV2 and TRBJ1-6, reads EPEVTQTPSHQVTQMGQEVILRCVPISNHLYFYWYRQILGQKVEFLVSFYNNEISEKSEIFDDQFSVERPDGSNFTLKIRSTKLEDSAMYFCASSETGREDSPLHFGNGTRLTVT.

This clone has just one count. The V gene is TRBV6-5, the J gene TRBJ2-5, with D perhaps matching TRBD1 (6 bases). Looked up from germline, CDR1 is MNHEY and CDR2 is SVGAGI. The V end was cut by 4 bases, the J end by 5 bases, with 14 bases between. This CDR3 is built from 14 residues. DNA of the CDR3: TGTGCCAGCAGTTTAACACAGGGAATCGAGACCCAGTACTTC. Protein sequence: CASSLTQGIETQYF.

The chain uses TRBV5-4 and TRBJ1-2; possibly TRBD1 for D (6 bases). The germline gives CDR1 SGHNT, CDR2 YYREEE (reference sequence). The CDR3 loop spans 13 amino acids. With 3 bases removed from V and 7 bases from J, the gap between germline ends came to 13 bases. CDR3 bases: TGTGCCAGCAGCTGGCAGGGGTCGGGTGGCTACACCTTC. This translates into CASSWQGSGGYTF. Combining the CDR3 with reference TRBV5-4 and TRBJ1-2 gives the whole variable domain ETGVTQSPTHLIKTRGQQVTLRCSSQSGHNTVSWYQQALGQGPQFIFQYYREEENGRGNFPPRFSGLQFPNYSSELNVNALELDDSALYLCASSWQGSGGYTFGSGTRLTVV.

This clone was observed a few times. This chain uses TRBV1 with TRBJ2-4; the table calls TRBD1, which could not be checked here. TRBV1 is reported as a pseudogene. There are 23 residues in the CDR3. The CDR3 DNA reads TGCACCAGCAGCTGGACAGGGGTAGATTCCAGCTGCTTGTACCGGGGGGCCAAAAACATTCAGTACTTC. It is translated as CTSSWTGVDSSCLYRGAKNIQYF.

V gene TRBV3-1 (or the pseudogene TRBV3-2) combines with J gene TRBJ1-6; D is uncertain. This CDR3 is 11 amino acids long. The V and J ends lost 4 bases and 14 bases respectively, with 9 bases between them. The germline V gene encodes CDR1 LGHDT and CDR2 YNNKEL (reference sequence). The CDR3 region has the DNA TGTGCCAGCAGCCGAGAGTCAGCCCTCCACTTT. This gives the protein CASSRESALHF.

CDR3 coding DNA: TGTGCCAGCTCGCGGGGGGCCAATGAAAAACTGTTTTTT. Its protein product is CASSRGANEKLFF. The chain combines TRBV18 with TRBJ1-4, with D tentatively TRBD1 (6 bases). V was pared by 6 bases and J by 5 bases, with 10 bases between. There are 13 residues in the CDR3. Germline V lookup: CDR1 KGHSH, CDR2 LQKENI.